One sample yielded the 21 T cell receptor beta chains listed below, sequenced in a study of regulatory T cells in long-lasting Graves disease. Relying on iRepertoire HTBI primers and Arm-PCR of CDR3 regions, the team built TCR beta libraries. TCRdb independently ran MiXCR on the multiplex PCR reads; one entry per CDR3 protein. The top ten hold 12% of the sample, which has 450,000 to 500,000 distinct CDR3 sequences, about a sixth seen once. The time point denotes: newly diagnosed GD, antithyroid drugs for less than 3 months. Preparation of the TCR library used RNA extracted from PBMCs. The sample also formed part of further work on T cells in Graves' hyperthyroidism and ophthalmopathy.

Sample: peripheral blood mononuclear cells (PBMCs), taken at new diagnosis, from a patient treated with antithyroid drugs. All receptors come from a man aged 40-55 years with Graves disease.

The V and J genes are TRBV25-1 and TRBJ2-7; a possible D gene is TRBD1 (6 bases). Trimming removed 4 bases at V and 3 bases at J, with 10 bases between. The CDR3 has 13 amino acids. Germline V gene sequence: CDR1 MGHDK, CDR2 SYGVNS. CDR3 sequence reads: CASSGDTFYEQYF. CDR3 coding DNA: TGTGCCAGCAGTGGGGACACCTTCTACGAGCAGTACTTC.

In this sample, this clonotype turned up many times. This chain uses TRBV2 with TRBJ2-5; D ambiguous. Trimming pared 6 bases from V and 2 bases from J, leaving 4 bases between. The length of the CDR3 is 11 residues. Germline CDR1 SNHLY, CDR2 FYNNEI. CDR3 in DNA: TGTGCCAGCAGGCTTCAAGAGACCCAGTACTTC. Its translation: CASRLQETQYF. Filled out from reference TRBV2 and TRBJ2-5, the complete variable domain reads EPEVTQTPSHQVTQMGQEVILRCVPISNHLYFYWYRQILGQKVEFLVSFYNNEISEKSEIFDDQFSVERPDGSNFTLKIRSTKLEDSAMYFCASRLQETQYFGPGTRLLVL.

This clonotype was found a few times. The J gene is TRBJ1-6, the V gene TRBV28; D is undetermined. Trimming shortened V by 7 bases and J by 0 bases, and 7 bases separated the two germline ends. The germline V gene has CDR1 MDHEN and CDR2 SYDVKM. The CDR3 is 14 residues long. The CDR3 loop is CASTLISYNSPLHF. DNA for the CDR3: TGTGCCAGCACCCTCATCTCCTATAATTCACCCCTCCACTTT. Full variable domain (outside the CDR3, taken from reference TRBV28 and TRBJ1-6): DVKVTQSSRYLVKRTGEKVFLECVQDMDHENMFWYRQDPGLGLRLIYFSYDVKMKEKGDIPEGYSVSREKKERFSLILESASTNQTSMYLCASTLISYNSPLHFGNGTRLTVT.

The chain has TRBV6-2 or TRBV6-3 and TRBJ2-1, with TRBD2 matching over 7 bases. Trimming removed 0 bases from V and 1 base from J; junction bases left unmatched: 6. Germline V gives CDR1 MNHEY, CDR2 SVGEGT. The CDR3 has 17 residues. For the CDR3, the DNA is TGTGCCAGCAGTTACTCGACTAGCCCACCTTCCTACAATGAGCAGTTCTTC. This sequence encodes CASSYSTSPPSYNEQFF.

Many counts were recorded for this clonotype. This rearrangement joins TRBV24-1 to TRBJ2-3; TRBD2 agrees at 10 bases. Per the germline V gene, CDR1 is KGHDR and CDR2 is SFDVKD. This CDR3 has 18 residues. V was clipped by 3 bases and J by 5 bases; unmatched bases: 13. This CDR3 is CATSDPETSGFSQDTQYF. CDR3 bases: TGTGCCACCAGTGATCCGGAGACTAGCGGGTTCTCACAAGATACGCAGTATTTT.

This clonotype has ten or more counts. This chain connects TRBV30 to TRBJ1-1, with D unclear. The CDR3 has 13 residues. Trimming took 5 bases from V and 6 from J, leaving 16 bases between them. Germline V CDR1 and CDR2: GTSNPN, SVGIG (reference sequence). The CDR3 here is CAWWTEPRAEAFF. DNA for the CDR3: TGTGCCTGGTGGACGGAGCCGAGGGCTGAAGCTTTCTTT.

The table lists this clonotype with many counts. The chain links TRBV28 to TRBJ2-7, with unresolved D. The V end lost 4 bases, the J end lost 4 bases, and 8 bases lay between the germline ends. The CDR3 is 12 amino acids. Looked up from germline, CDR1 is MDHEN and CDR2 is SYDVKM. The chain's CDR3 is CASSSVIYEQYF. The CDR3 DNA reads TGTGCCAGCAGTTCGGTAATTTACGAGCAGTACTTC.

The rearrangement joins TRBV6-2 or TRBV6-3 to TRBJ1-3, with D possibly TRBD1 on 6 matching bases. The CDR3 is 14 amino acids. V dropped 7 bases and J dropped 5 bases, with 15 bases sitting between them. Germline V gene sequence: CDR1 MNHEY, CDR2 SVGEGT. CDR3: CASMGGPGRNTIYF. In nucleotides, the CDR3 is TGTGCCAGCATGGGGGGGCCAGGGAGAAACACCATATATTTT.

This clonotype was seen a handful of times. The genes are TRBV20-1 and TRBJ2-7; 11 positions match TRBD2. The CDR3 has 14 amino acids. Germline CDR1 and CDR2: DFQATT and SNEGSKA (reference sequence). J gave up 4 bases and V 5 bases, and 7 bases lay outside the gene matches. CDR3 sequence: CSAGGPSGRYEQYF. In DNA, the CDR3 is TGCAGTGCTGGGGGGCCTAGCGGGAGGTACGAGCAGTACTTC.

In its sample, this clonotype was seen many times. The rearrangement links TRBV2 to TRBJ2-3, with TRBD2 identical over 7 bases. CDR3 length: 16 amino acids. Germline-derived CDR1 and CDR2 are SNHLY and FYNNEI. V trimming: 6 bases; J trimming: 0 bases; junction bases outside the gene matches: 9. CDR3 nucleotides: TGTGCCAGCAGCCCCTCACTAGCGCTCAGCACAGATACGCAGTATTTT. Translating gives CASSPSLALSTDTQYF.

In its sample, this clonotype was seen many times. This rearrangement joins TRBV28 to TRBJ1-1; D gene uncertain. Germline V CDR1 and CDR2: MDHEN, SYDVKM. This CDR3 has 11 amino acids. The germline V and J ends were trimmed by 4 bases and 11 bases, with 11 bases remaining between them. The DNA for the CDR3 is TGTGCCAGCAGTTCTGACAATCGGGCTTTCTTT. Translation gives CASSSDNRAFF.

Regarding this clonotype: The CDR3 end shows no conserved phenylalanine or tryptophan, and so a read error is likely. V and J are TRBV5-1 and TRBJ2-4; D perhaps matches TRBD1 (7 bases). The germline V gene encodes CDR1 SGHRS and CDR2 YFSETQ. This CDR3 has 15 residues. The DNA of the CDR3 is TGCACCAGCAGCGCACAGGGGCGGGGCAAAAACATTCAGTACGTC. It codes for CTSSAQGRGKNIQYV.

This clonotype was detected many times. This chain links TRBV18 with TRBJ2-5; weak D call: TRBD2 (6 bases). V was cut by 5 bases and J by 0 bases, with 10 bases left in between. CDR3 length equals 14 residues. Germline assignment: CDR1 KGHSH and CDR2 LQKENI. This CDR3 reads CASSTRTNQETQYF. The CDR3 DNA follows: TGTGCCAGCTCAACGCGGACTAACCAAGAGACCCAGTACTTC.

This clonotype was seen ten or more times. The genes are TRBV2 and TRBJ2-7, with D perhaps matching TRBD2 (5 bases). The CDR3 spans 13 residues. Per germline, CDR1 SNHLY and CDR2 FYNNEI. Trimming removed 4 bases from V and 7 bases from J, with 14 bases in between. The CDR3: CASSGASTPEQYF. In DNA form, the CDR3 reads TGTGCCAGCAGTGGGGCTAGCACCCCTGAGCAGTACTTC.

This clonotype was picked up many times. This chain uses TRBV28 with TRBJ2-1; possible D gene TRBD2, 5 bases. The germline gives CDR1 MDHEN, CDR2 SYDVKM. Deletions cut 3 bases from V and 9 bases from J, with 9 bases between. The CDR3 consists of 12 residues. The CDR3 bases are TGTGCCAGCAGTTTTTCGGGGAGTGAGCAGTTCTTC. Amino acid sequence: CASSFSGSEQFF.

This clonotype was detected many times. The chain is built from TRBV3-1 and TRBJ2-6, with D possibly TRBD2 on 5 matching bases. The CDR3 contains 17 residues. Germline-derived CDR1 and CDR2 are LGHDT and YNNKEL (reference sequence). The V and J ends lost 3 bases and 0 bases respectively, with 12 bases between them. In DNA form, the CDR3 reads TGTGCCAGCAGCCAGCCGGGATTTGACTCTGGGGCCAACGTCCTGACTTTC. Translating it yields CASSQPGFDSGANVLTF.

At least ten counts were recorded for this clonotype. V is TRBV12-3 or TRBV12-4 and J is TRBJ2-2, with 7 bases identical to TRBD1. The CDR3 totals 15 residues. Unmatched junction bases numbered 11, after V lost 6 bases and J lost 7 bases. The CDR3 reads CASSHDRATGGELFF. The CDR3 DNA reads as TGTGCCAGCAGCCACGACAGGGCAACCGGCGGGGAGCTGTTTTTT.

This clonotype was observed at least ten times. The V call is TRBV3-1, the J call TRBJ2-7, with D perhaps matching TRBD1 or TRBD2 (5 bases each). The CDR3 extends over 16 amino acids. Looked up from germline, CDR1 is LGHDT and CDR2 is YNNKEL (reference sequence). V lost 0 bases, J lost 3 bases, and 15 bases lay in between. CDR3 DNA sequence: TGTGCCAGCAGCCAAGATTTGACGGGACGACACTACGAGCAGTACTTC. Translation gives CASSQDLTGRHYEQYF.

The chain couples TRBV20-1 to TRBJ2-5; D is unresolved. The CDR3 spans 13 residues. The V gene lost 1 base and the J gene lost 5 bases, with 11 bases spanning the gap. CDR1 DFQATT and CDR2 SNEGSKA come from the germline V gene (reference sequence). Here the CDR3 reads CSARASLGETQYF. The CDR3 nucleotides are TGCAGTGCTAGAGCATCCCTCGGGGAGACCCAGTACTTC.

The J gene is TRBJ2-1, the V gene TRBV7-2; 13 positions match TRBD2. Looked up from germline, CDR1 is SGHTA and CDR2 is FQGNSA. This CDR3 comprises 16 residues. V lost 4 bases to trimming and J lost 8 bases; unmatched junction nucleotides: 8. CDR3 sequence: CASSSRTSGSIDEQFF. CDR3 nucleotides: TGTGCCAGCAGCTCGAGGACTAGCGGGAGTATCGATGAGCAGTTCTTC.

This clonotype was counted ten times or more. The V and J genes are TRBV2 and TRBJ2-1; tentatively, D is TRBD1 or TRBD2 (7 bases each). CDR3 size: 13 residues. Germline lookup yields CDR1 SNHLY and CDR2 FYNNEI. With 11 bases removed from V and 4 bases from J, the gap between germline ends came to 15 bases. This CDR3 is CADGGGQYNEQFF. The DNA of the CDR3 is TGTGCCGATGGGGGGGGACAGTACAATGAGCAGTTCTTC.